What follows are 20 T cell receptor beta chains derived from one specimen sequenced in a study of cytomegalovirus exposure and HLA in healthy donors. It was with 60 Vbeta and 13 Jbeta primers that the PCR ran. The method was immunoSEQ multiplex PCR; TCRdb's version includes in-frame clones alone and lacks a portion of them. This table has some 98,000 clones, under 70% appearing once. Sequenced sample: PBMCs. These TCRs come from a man over 45 in good health and CMV-seronegative.

The gene calls are TRBV5-4 and TRBJ2-7; 8 nucleotides align to TRBD2. This CDR3 region has 15 residues. The V gene end was trimmed by 4 bases and the J gene end by 6 bases; junction bases not matched to a gene: 12. The germline V gene encodes CDR1 SGHNT and CDR2 YYREEE (reference sequence). The CDR3 spells CASSTSGTRSPEQYF. The CDR3 bases are TGTGCCAGCAGCACCTCCGGGACTAGGTCTCCCGAGCAGTACTTC.

The gene calls are TRBV27 and TRBJ2-7; 10 nucleotides match TRBD1. The CDR3 has 14 residues. Unmatched junction bases numbered 4, after V lost 5 bases and J lost 3 bases. The germline V gene has CDR1 MNHEY and CDR2 SMNVEV (reference sequence). The CDR3 nucleotides read TGTGCCAGCAGTCCGTGGGACAGGGGCTACGAGCAGTACTTC. Amino acids: CASSPWDRGYEQYF.

The table lists this clone with a few counts. This CDR3 is CASTGGGGGTGELFF. The CDR3 DNA reads as TGTGCCAGCACCGGTGGGGGCGGAGGAACCGGGGAGCTGTTTTTT. The gene calls are TRBV6-1 and TRBJ2-2; the D gene is possibly TRBD1 (6 bases). The CDR3 totals 15 residues. The germline V gene has CDR1 MNHNS and CDR2 SASEGT. V gave up 7 bases and J gave up 5 bases, with 17 bases separating them.

About this clone itself: The conserved phenylalanine or tryptophan normally closing the CDR3 is absent here, so this likely arose from a read error. Because the CDR3's place on the DNA is in doubt, the DNA is left out and the CDR3 is given as listed by TCRdb. The CDR3 loop is CASSFGRHLYERYL. The chain couples TRBV5-1 to TRBJ2-7; the listed D gene, TRBD2, was not tested against the DNA. CDR1 and CDR2 from the germline V gene are SGHRS and YFSETQ. Termini included, the CDR3 measures 14 amino acids.

The V gene is TRBV2, the J gene TRBJ1-2, with TRBD1 matching over 7 bases. Trimming took 4 bases from V and 5 from J; bases not matched to a gene: 19. The germline V gene has CDR1 SNHLY and CDR2 FYNNEI. This CDR3 has 18 amino acids. CDR3 protein: CASSGIDRQGEGAYGYTF. Here the CDR3 DNA reads TGTGCCAGCAGTGGGATCGACAGACAGGGAGAGGGAGCGTATGGCTACACCTTC.

The chain uses TRBV5-6 and TRBJ1-1; the D gene is possibly TRBD1 (6 bases). V lost 1 base and J lost 6, with 10 bases in between. This CDR3 has 13 amino acids. Germline V CDR1 and CDR2: SGHDT, YYEEEE. The CDR3 bases are TGTGCCAGCAGCTTGCTCGGACAGTCTGAAGCTTTCTTT. Translation gives CASSLLGQSEAFF.

This CDR3 reads CATKGALNSPLHF. The CDR3 DNA reads as TGTGCCACCAAGGGGGCTTTGAATTCACCCCTCCACTTT. This chain links TRBV6-1 with TRBJ1-6; 7 bases are shared with TRBD1. After removal of 10 bases from V and 7 bases from J, the junction contained 7 bases not matched to a gene. The CDR3 length is 13 residues. CDR1 is MNHNS and CDR2 is SASEGT in the germline V gene.

The rearrangement joins TRBV6-4 to TRBJ2-1; D might be TRBD2 (5 bases). V lost 4 bases, J lost 8 bases, and 15 bases lay in between. Germline values: CDR1 MRHNA, CDR2 SNTAGT. This CDR3 is 14 amino acids long. CDR3 bases: TGTGCCAGCAGTGTCACCCCTACGCGGGATGAGCAGTTCTTC. As protein: CASSVTPTRDEQFF.

This clone was detected only once. The chain uses TRBV27 and TRBJ2-7; D not resolved. Trimming left V 3 bases short and J 1 base short, with 7 bases between. This CDR3 has 13 amino acids. The germline V gene has CDR1 MNHEY and CDR2 SMNVEV (reference sequence). The CDR3 reads CASSFADSYEQYF. CDR3 sequence (DNA): TGTGCCAGCAGTTTCGCAGATTCCTACGAGCAGTACTTC.

The chain links TRBV6-1 to TRBJ1-6; a possible D gene is TRBD1 (6 bases). CDR1 and CDR2 (germline): MNHNS, SASEGT. Deletions cut 8 bases from V and 4 bases from J, with 9 bases between. The CDR3 loop spans 13 amino acids. The CDR3 here is CASSDSYNSPLHF. The CDR3 DNA sequence: TGTGCCAGCTCGGACAGTTATAATTCACCCCTCCACTTT.

Notes on this clone: The junction does not match germline at one end; this may be a read error. This CDR3 is CASSIEAPDF. CDR3 sequence (DNA): TGTGCCAGTAGTATTGAAGCTCCGGACTTC. V usage is TRBV19 and J usage is TRBJ2-7; D remains ambiguous. CDR3 size: 10 residues. The germline V gene has CDR1 LNHDA and CDR2 SQIVND (reference sequence).

The chain carries TRBV6-1 and TRBJ1-5; 9 bases are shared with TRBD1. The junction had 8 bases not matched to a gene; V was cut back by 4 bases and J by 7 bases. This CDR3 is built from 15 residues. Germline assignment: CDR1 MNHNS and CDR2 SASEGT. The CDR3 nucleotides are TGTGCCAGCAGTGCACAGGGGGCGCCGAGACAGCCCCAGCATTTT. As protein: CASSAQGAPRQPQHF.

The rearrangement uses TRBV7-9 and TRBJ2-7, with 8 bases fitting TRBD1. The germline gives CDR1 SEHNR, CDR2 FQNEAQ (reference sequence). The CDR3 is made up of 14 amino acids. V dropped 3 bases and J dropped 5; count of bases not matched to a gene: 6. DNA for the CDR3: TGTGCCAGCAGCTTCCAGGACAGGGTAAACGAGCAGTACTTC. Translation gives CASSFQDRVNEQYF.

This clone was recorded a few times. V and J are TRBV15 and TRBJ2-7; 13 bases are shared with TRBD2. Germline CDR1 reads LNHNV; CDR2 reads YYDKDF (reference sequence). This CDR3 region has 17 residues. Trimming took 1 base from V and 2 from J; bases not matched to a gene: 5. The CDR3 reads CATSRVRLAGGPYEQYF. CDR3 DNA sequence: TGTGCCACCAGCAGAGTCCGACTAGCGGGAGGCCCCTACGAGCAGTACTTC. Supplemented by reference TRBV15 and TRBJ2-7, the full variable domain reads DAMVIQNPRYQVTQFGKPVTLSCSQTLNHNVMYWYQQKSSQAPKLLFHYYDKDFNNEADTPDNFQSRRPNTSFCFLDIRSPGLGDTAMYLCATSRVRLAGGPYEQYFGPGTRLTVT.

The V gene is TRBV18, the J gene TRBJ2-1, with TRBD2 matching over 11 bases. Losses at the gene ends were 4 bases for V and 8 bases for J; bases not matched to a gene: 4. This CDR3 region has 14 residues. Germline assignment: CDR1 KGHSH and CDR2 LQKENI. CDR3 loop: CASSLTSGIDEQFF. CDR3 DNA sequence: TGTGCCAGCTCACTGACTAGCGGGATCGATGAGCAGTTCTTC.

This clone was observed a few times. J is TRBJ2-3 and V is TRBV21-1; the table's D gene call, TRBD2, was not cross checked with the DNA. TRBV21-1 counts as a pseudogene. CDR3 length: 15 residues. In nucleotides, the CDR3 is TGTGCCCCCAAGGTGGCAGCGGGAGGGGCAGATACGCAGTATTTT. This encodes CAPKVAAGGADTQYF.

The J gene is TRBJ2-7, the V gene TRBV5-6; D is undetermined. The CDR3 runs 11 residues. Germline CDR1 SGHDT, CDR2 YYEEEE. Trimming left V 3 bases short and J 3 bases short, with 4 bases between. CDR3 sequence: CASSSNYEQYF. DNA for the CDR3: TGTGCCAGCAGCTCAAACTACGAGCAGTACTTC.

V is TRBV10-3 and J is TRBJ2-1; TRBD1 matches at 8 bases. CDR1 is ENHRY, CDR2 SYGVKD, per germline. V lost 6 bases to trimming and J lost 5 bases; unmatched junction nucleotides: 3. The CDR3 runs 13 residues. This chain's CDR3 is CAISPGQDNEQFF. The CDR3 DNA is TGTGCCATCAGCCCGGGACAGGACAATGAGCAGTTCTTC.

The J gene is TRBJ2-7, the V gene TRBV11-2; 8 bases align to TRBD1. Germline CDR1 SGHAT, CDR2 FQNNGV. This CDR3 has 16 residues. Trimming cost V 4 bases and J 0 bases; bases outside gene matches: 8. The CDR3 DNA follows: TGTGCCAGCAGCTGGACCAGGACAGGGTCCTCCTACGAGCAGTACTTC. Its translation is CASSWTRTGSSYEQYF.

A few counts support this clone. The chain uses TRBV6-1 and TRBJ2-1, with TRBD2 matching over 15 bases. The junction had 8 bases not matched to a gene; V was cut back by 6 bases and J by 8 bases. The V gene's germline CDR1 is MNHNS and CDR2 SASEGT. The length of the CDR3 is 16 residues. The chain's CDR3 is CASREQGTSGRYEQFF. CDR3 sequence (DNA): TGTGCCAGCAGAGAACAGGGGACTAGCGGGAGGTATGAGCAGTTCTTC.